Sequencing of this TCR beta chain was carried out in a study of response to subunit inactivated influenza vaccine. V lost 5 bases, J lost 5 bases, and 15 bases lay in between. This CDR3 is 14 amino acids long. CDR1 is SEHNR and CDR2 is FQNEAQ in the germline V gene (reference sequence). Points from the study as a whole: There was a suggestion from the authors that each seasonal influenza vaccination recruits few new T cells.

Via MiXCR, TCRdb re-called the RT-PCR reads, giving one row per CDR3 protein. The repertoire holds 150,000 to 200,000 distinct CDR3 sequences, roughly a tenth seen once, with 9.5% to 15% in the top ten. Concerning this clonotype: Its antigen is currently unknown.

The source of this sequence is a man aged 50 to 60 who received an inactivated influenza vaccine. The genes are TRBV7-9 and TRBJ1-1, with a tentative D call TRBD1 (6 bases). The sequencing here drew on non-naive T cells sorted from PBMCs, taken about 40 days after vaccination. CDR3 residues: CASSNQGRGTEAFF. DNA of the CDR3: TGTGCCAGCAGCAACCAGGGGAGGGGGACTGAAGCTTTCTTT.